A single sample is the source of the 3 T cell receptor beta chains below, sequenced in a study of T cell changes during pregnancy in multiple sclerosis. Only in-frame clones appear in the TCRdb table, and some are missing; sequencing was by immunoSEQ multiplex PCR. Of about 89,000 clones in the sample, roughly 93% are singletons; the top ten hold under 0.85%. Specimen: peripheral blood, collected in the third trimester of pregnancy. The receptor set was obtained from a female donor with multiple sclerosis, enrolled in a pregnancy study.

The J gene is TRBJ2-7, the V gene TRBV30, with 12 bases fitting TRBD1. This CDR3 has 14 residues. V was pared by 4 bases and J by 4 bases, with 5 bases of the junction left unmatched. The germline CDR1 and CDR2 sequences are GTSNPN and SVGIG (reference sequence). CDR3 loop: CAWTGTGGSYEQYF. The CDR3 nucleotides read TGTGCCTGGACAGGGACAGGGGGCTCTTACGAGCAGTACTTC.

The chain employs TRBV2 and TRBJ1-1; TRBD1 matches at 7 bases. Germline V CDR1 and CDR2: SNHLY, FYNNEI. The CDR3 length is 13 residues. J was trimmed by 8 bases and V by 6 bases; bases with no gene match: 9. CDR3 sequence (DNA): TGTGCCAGCAGGACAACAGGGGCGTTAGAAGCTTTCTTT. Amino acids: CASRTTGALEAFF. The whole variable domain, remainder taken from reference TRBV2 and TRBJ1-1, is EPEVTQTPSHQVTQMGQEVILRCVPISNHLYFYWYRQILGQKVEFLVSFYNNEISEKSEIFDDQFSVERPDGSNFTLKIRSTKLEDSAMYFCASRTTGALEAFFGQGTRLTVV.

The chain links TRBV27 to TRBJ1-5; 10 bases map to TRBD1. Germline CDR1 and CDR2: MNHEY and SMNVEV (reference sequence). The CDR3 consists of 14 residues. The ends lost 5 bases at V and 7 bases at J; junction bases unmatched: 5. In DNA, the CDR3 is TGTGCCAGCAGTGACAGGGACAGGGGACAGCCCCAGCATTTT. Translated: CASSDRDRGQPQHF.